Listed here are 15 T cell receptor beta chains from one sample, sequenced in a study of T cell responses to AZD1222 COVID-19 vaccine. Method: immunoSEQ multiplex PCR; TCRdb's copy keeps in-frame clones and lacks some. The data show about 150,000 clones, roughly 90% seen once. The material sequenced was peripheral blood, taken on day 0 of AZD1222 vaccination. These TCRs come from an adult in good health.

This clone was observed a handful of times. CDR3 protein: CASRQSFYEQYF. CDR3 coding DNA: TGCGCCAGCAGGCAAAGTTTCTACGAGCAGTACTTC. V is TRBV10-2 and J is TRBJ2-7; D gene unclear. Germline CDR1 reads WSHSY; CDR2 reads SAAADI. The CDR3 totals 12 residues. Trimming shortened V by 6 bases and J by 3 bases, and 9 bases separated the two germline ends.

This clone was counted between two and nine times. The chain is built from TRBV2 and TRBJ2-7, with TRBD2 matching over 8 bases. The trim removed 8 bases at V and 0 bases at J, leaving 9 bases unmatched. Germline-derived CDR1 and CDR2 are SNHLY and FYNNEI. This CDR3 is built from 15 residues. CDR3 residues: CASAPTSGSSYEQYF. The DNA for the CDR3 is TGTGCCAGCGCTCCGACAAGCGGGAGCTCCTACGAGCAGTACTTC. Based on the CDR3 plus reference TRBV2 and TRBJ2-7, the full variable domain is EPEVTQTPSHQVTQMGQEVILRCVPISNHLYFYWYRQILGQKVEFLVSFYNNEISEKSEIFDDQFSVERPDGSNFTLKIRSTKLEDSAMYFCASAPTSGSSYEQYFGPGTRLTVT.

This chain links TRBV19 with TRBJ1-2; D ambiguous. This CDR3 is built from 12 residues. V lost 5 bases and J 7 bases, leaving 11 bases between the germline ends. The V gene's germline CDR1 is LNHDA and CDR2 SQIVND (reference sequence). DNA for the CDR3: TGTGCCAGTAGTGCCCGAGCGGGTGGCTACACCTTC. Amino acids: CASSARAGGYTF.

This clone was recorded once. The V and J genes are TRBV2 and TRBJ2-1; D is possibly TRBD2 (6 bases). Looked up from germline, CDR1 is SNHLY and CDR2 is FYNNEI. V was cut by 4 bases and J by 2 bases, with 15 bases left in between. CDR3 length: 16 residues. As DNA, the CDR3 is TGTGCCAGCAGTGTCCAGCTAGCGAATACCTACAATGAGCAGTTCTTC. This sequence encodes CASSVQLANTYNEQFF.

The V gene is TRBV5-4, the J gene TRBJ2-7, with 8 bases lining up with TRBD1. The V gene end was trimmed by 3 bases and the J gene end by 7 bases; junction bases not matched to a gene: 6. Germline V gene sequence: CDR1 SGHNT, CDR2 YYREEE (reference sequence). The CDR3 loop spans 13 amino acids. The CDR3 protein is CASSWTGSEEQYF. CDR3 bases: TGTGCCAGCAGCTGGACAGGGTCTGAGGAGCAGTACTTC.

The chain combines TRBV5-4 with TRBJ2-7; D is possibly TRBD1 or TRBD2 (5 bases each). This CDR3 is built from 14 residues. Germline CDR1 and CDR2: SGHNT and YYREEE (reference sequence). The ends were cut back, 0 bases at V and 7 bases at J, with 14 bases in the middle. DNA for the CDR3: TGTGCCAGCAGCTTGGTAGGGGTCAGCGGTGAGCAGTACTTC. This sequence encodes CASSLVGVSGEQYF.

This CDR3 reads CASSPRGGAAYNEQFF. CDR3 coding DNA: TGTGCCAGCAGCCCCCGGGGGGGAGCGGCGTACAATGAGCAGTTCTTC. The chain has TRBV9 and TRBJ2-1, with TRBD2 matching 8 bases. This CDR3 is 16 amino acids long. Germline lookup yields CDR1 SGDLS and CDR2 YYNGEE. J gave up 4 bases and V 4 bases, and 10 bases lay outside the gene matches.

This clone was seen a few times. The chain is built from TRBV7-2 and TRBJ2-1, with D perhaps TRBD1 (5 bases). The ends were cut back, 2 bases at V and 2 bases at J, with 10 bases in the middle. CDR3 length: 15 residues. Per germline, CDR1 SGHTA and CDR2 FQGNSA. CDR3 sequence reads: CASSLKGSTYNEQFF. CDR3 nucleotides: TGTGCCAGCAGCTTAAAGGGGTCCACCTACAATGAGCAGTTCTTC.

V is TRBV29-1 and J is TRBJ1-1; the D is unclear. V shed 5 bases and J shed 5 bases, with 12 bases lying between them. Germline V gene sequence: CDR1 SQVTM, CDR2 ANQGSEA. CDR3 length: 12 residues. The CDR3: CSVRWARTEAFF. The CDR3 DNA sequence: TGCAGCGTTCGCTGGGCGCGGACTGAAGCTTTCTTT.

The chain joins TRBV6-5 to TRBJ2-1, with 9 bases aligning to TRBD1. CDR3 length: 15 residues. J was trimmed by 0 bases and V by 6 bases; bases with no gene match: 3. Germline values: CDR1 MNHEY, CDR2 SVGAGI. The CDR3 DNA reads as TGTGCCAGCAGAACAGGGGGCCTCTCCTACAATGAGCAGTTCTTC. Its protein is CASRTGGLSYNEQFF.

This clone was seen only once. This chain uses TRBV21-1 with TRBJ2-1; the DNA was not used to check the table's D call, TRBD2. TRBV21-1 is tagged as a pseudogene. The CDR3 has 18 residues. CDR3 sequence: CASSKPGLLAGRHVEQFF. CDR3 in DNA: TGTGCCAGCAGCAAGCCGGGACTCCTCGCGGGGCGCCATGTTGAGCAGTTCTTC.

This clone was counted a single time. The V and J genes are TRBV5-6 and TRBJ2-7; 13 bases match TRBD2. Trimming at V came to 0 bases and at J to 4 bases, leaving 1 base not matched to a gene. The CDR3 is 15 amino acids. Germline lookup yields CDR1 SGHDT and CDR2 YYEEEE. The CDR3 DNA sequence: TGTGCCAGCAGCTTGGGGGGACTAGCGGGGTACGAGCAGTACTTC. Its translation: CASSLGGLAGYEQYF.

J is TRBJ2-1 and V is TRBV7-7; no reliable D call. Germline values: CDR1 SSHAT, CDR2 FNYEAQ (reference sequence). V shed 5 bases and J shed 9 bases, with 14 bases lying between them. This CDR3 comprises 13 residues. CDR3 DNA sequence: TGTGCCAGCAGCCTCCAGATGGGAAGTGAGCAGTTCTTC. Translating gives CASSLQMGSEQFF.

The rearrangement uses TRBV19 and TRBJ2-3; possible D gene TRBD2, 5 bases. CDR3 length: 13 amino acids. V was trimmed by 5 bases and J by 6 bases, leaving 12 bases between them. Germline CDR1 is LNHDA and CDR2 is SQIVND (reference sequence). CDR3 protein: CASSLPGSDTQYF. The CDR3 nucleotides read TGTGCCAGTAGTCTCCCGGGGAGCGATACGCAGTATTTT.

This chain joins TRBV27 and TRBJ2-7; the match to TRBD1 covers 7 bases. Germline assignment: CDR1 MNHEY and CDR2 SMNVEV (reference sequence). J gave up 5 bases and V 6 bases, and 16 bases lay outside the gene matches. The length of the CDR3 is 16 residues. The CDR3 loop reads CASSRMDRPPGDEQYF. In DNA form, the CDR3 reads TGTGCCAGCAGCCGTATGGACAGGCCTCCAGGGGACGAGCAGTACTTC.